This TCR beta chain comes out of a study of cytomegalovirus exposure and HLA in healthy donors. Germline CDR1 reads SGHNT; CDR2 reads YYREEE (reference sequence). Trimming cost V 3 bases and J 5 bases; bases outside gene matches: 4. There are 15 residues in the CDR3. In the PCR, 60 Vbeta and 13 Jbeta primers were used. Original analysis: Unique TCR beta chains totaled some 88 million in a later count, with about 11 million of them shared. The protocol was immunoSEQ multiplex PCR, while the TCRdb copy is restricted to in-frame clones and leaves out a portion. The DNA gave D and trimming, while V, J and clone size come from that table. The table includes 150,000 or so clones, approximately 80% detected once. On this clone: Its target is not known.

The donors gave bone marrow, and they were healthy. Study-wide results and limits: Most TCR sequences proved rare, with some public TCRs found in many donors.

The sample was PBMCs. This sequence was found in a woman in her thirties or forties in good health and CMV-seronegative. The chain is built from TRBV5-4 and TRBJ2-7, with 14 positions matching TRBD2. In DNA form, the CDR3 reads TGTGCCAGCAGCTGGGGACTAGCGGGAGTCAACGAGCAGTACTTC. Its translation is CASSWGLAGVNEQYF.